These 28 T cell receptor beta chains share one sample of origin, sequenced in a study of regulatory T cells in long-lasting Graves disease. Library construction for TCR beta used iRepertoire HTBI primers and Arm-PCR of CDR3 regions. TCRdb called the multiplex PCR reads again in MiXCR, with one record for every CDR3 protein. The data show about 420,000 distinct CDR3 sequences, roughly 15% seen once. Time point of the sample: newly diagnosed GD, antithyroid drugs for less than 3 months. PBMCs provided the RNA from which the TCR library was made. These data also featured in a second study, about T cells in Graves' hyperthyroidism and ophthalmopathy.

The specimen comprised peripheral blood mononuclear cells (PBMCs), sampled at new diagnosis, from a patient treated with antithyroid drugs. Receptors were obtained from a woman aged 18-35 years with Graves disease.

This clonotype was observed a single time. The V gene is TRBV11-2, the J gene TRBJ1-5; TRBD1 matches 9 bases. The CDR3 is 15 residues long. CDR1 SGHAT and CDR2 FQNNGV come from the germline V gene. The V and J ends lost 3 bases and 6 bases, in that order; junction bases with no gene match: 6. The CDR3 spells CASSFTPGQGQPQHF. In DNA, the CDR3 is TGTGCCAGCAGCTTTACGCCGGGACAGGGTCAGCCCCAGCATTTT.

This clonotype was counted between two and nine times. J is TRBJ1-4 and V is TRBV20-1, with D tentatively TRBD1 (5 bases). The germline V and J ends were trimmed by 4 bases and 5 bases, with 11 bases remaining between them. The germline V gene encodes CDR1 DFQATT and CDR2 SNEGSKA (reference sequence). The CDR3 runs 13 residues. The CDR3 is CSATDSLNEKLFF. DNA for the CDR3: TGCAGTGCTACCGACAGCTTAAATGAAAAACTGTTTTTT.

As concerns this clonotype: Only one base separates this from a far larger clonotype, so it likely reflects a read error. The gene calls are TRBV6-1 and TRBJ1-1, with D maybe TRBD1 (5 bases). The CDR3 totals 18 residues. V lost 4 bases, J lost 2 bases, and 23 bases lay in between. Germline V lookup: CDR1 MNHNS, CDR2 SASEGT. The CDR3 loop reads CASSGSARRDSHNTEAFF. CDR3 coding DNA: TGTGCCAGCAGTGGAAGTGCTCGACGAGACAGTCACAACACTGAAGCTTTCTTT.

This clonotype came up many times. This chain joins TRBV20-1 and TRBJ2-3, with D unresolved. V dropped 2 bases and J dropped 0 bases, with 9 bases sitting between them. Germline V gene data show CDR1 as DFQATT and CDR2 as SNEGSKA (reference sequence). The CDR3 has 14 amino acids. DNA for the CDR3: TGCAGTGCTAGACGCGGAACTAGCACAGATACGCAGTATTTT. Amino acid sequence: CSARRGTSTDTQYF.

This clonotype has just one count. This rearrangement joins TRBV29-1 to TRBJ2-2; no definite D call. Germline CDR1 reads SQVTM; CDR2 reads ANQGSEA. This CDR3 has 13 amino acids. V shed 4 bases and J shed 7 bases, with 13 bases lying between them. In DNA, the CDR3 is TGCAGCGTTGTTTTGGCCCTGGGCGGGGAGCTGTTTTTT. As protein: CSVVLALGGELFF.

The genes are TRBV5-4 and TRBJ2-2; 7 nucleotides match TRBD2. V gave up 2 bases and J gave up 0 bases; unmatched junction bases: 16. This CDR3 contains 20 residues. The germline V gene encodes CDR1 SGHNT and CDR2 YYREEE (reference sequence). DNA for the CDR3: TGTGCCAGCAGCTTCTGGTTTCTAGCGGAAGAATACGCGAACACCGGGGAGCTGTTTTTT. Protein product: CASSFWFLAEEYANTGELFF.

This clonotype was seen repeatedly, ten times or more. CDR3 sequence (DNA): TGTGCCAGCAGTGAAGCTCCCTTAGCTGCAACTAATGAAAAACTGTTTTTT. Its translation is CASSEAPLAATNEKLFF. V and J are TRBV2 and TRBJ1-4, with D uncertain. From germline, CDR1 is SNHLY and CDR2 FYNNEI. The CDR3 consists of 17 residues. Trimming took off 0 bases at V and 0 bases at J, with 11 bases between the two ends.

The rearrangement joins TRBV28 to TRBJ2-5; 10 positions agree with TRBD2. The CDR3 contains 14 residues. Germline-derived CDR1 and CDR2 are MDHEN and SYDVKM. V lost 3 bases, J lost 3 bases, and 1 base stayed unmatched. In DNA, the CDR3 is TGTGCCAGCAGTTTCCTAGCGGGAGAAGAGACCCAGTACTTC. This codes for CASSFLAGEETQYF.

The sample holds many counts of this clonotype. The CDR3 loop is CASRTSRGVLGETQYF. CDR3 DNA sequence: TGTGCCAGCAGAACCTCTAGAGGAGTGCTGGGGGAGACCCAGTACTTC. The chain has TRBV7-9 and TRBJ2-5; unclear D gene. Germline V gene data show CDR1 as SEHNR and CDR2 as FQNEAQ (reference sequence). Trimming took off 6 bases at V and 5 bases at J, with 22 bases between the two ends. The CDR3 loop spans 16 amino acids.

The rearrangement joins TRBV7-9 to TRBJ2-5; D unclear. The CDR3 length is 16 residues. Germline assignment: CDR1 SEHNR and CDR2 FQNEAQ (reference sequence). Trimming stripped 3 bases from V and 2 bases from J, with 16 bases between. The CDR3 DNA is TGTGCCAGCAGCTTTAAGATAGCCCTCGGGCAAGAGACCCAGTACTTC. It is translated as CASSFKIALGQETQYF.

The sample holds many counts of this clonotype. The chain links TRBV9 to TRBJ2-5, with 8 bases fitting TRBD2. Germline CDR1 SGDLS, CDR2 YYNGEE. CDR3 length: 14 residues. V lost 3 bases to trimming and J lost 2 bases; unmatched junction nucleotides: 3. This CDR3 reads CASSGAGGQETQYF. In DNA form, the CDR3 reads TGTGCCAGCAGCGGGGCGGGGGGTCAAGAGACCCAGTACTTC.

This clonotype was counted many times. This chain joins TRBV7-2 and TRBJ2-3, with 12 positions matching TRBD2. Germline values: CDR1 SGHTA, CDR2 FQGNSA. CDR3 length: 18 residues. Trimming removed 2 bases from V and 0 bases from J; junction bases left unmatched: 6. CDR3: CASSLRLAGELSTDTQYF. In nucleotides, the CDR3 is TGTGCCAGCAGCTTACGACTAGCGGGAGAGCTTAGCACAGATACGCAGTATTTT.

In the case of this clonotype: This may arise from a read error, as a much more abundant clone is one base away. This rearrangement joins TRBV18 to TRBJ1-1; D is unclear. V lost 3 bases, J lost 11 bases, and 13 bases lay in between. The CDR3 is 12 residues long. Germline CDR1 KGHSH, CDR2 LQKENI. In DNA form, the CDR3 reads TGTGCCAGCTCACCGAGAGCTCTCGAGGCTTTCTTT. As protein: CASSPRALEAFF.

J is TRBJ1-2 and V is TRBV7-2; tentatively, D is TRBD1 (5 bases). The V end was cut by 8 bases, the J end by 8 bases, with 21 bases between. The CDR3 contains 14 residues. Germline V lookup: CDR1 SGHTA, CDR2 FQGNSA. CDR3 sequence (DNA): TGTGCCAGCGTACTATACCCAGGGTCCCGGGGCTACACCTTC. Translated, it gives CASVLYPGSRGYTF.

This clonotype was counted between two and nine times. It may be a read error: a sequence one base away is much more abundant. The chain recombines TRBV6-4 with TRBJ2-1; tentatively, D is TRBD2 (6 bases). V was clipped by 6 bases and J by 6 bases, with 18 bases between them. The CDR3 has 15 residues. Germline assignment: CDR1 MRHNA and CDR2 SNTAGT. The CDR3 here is CASSRLATFSNEQFF. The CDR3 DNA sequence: TGTGCCAGCAGCCGGCTAGCGACATTCAGCAATGAGCAGTTCTTC.

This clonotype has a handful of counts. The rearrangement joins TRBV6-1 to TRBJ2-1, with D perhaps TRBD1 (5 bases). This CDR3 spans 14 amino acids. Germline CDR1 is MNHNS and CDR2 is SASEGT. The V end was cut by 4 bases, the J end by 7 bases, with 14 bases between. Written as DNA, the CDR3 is TGTGCCAGCAGTGGTCTTCCAGGGCAGAATGAGCAGTTCTTC. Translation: CASSGLPGQNEQFF.

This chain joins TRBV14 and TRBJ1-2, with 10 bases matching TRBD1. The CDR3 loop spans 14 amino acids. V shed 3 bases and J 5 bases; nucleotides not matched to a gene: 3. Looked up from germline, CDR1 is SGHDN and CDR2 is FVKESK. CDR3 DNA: TGTGCCAGCAGCCATGACAGGGGGCAGTATGGCTACACCTTC. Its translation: CASSHDRGQYGYTF.

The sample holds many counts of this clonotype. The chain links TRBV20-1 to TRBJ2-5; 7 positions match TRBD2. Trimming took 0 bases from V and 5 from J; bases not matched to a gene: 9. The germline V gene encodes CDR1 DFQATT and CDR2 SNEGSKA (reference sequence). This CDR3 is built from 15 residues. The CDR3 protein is CSARDLGGGLETQYF. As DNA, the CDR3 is TGCAGTGCTAGAGATCTCGGGGGAGGGTTGGAGACCCAGTACTTC.

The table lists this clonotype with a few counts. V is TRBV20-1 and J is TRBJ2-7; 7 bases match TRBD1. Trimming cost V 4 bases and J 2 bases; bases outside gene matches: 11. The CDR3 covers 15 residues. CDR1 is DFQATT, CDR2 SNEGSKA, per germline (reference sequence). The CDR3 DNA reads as TGCAGTGCTACACGGGACAGTGCAGCCCCCTACGAGCAGTACTTC. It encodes CSATRDSAAPYEQYF.

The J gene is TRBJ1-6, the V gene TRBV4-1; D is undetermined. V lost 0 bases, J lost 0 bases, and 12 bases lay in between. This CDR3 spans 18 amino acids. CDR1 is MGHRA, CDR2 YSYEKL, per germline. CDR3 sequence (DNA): TGCGCCAGCAGCCAAGACCCTTTGGGTAGCTCCTATAATTCACCCCTCCACTTT. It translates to CASSQDPLGSSYNSPLHF.

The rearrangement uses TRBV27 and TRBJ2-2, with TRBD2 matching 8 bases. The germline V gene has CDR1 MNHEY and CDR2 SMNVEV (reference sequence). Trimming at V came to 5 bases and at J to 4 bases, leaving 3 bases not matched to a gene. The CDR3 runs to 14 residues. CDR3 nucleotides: TGTGCCAGCAGTCCGGGGGGGGGCACCGGGGAGCTGTTTTTT. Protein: CASSPGGGTGELFF.

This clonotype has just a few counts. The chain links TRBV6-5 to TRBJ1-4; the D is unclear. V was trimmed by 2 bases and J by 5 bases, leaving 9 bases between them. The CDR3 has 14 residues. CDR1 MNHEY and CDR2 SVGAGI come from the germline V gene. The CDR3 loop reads CASSYGAGNEKLFF. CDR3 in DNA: TGTGCCAGCAGTTACGGAGCTGGAAATGAAAAACTGTTTTTT.

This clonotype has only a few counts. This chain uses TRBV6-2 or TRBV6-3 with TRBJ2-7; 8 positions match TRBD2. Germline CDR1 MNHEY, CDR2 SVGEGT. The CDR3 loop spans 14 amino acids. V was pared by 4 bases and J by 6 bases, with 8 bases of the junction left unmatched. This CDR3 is CASSFSGGRLEQYF. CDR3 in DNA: TGTGCCAGCAGTTTTTCGGGCGGGAGGCTCGAGCAGTACTTC.

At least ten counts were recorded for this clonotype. The CDR3 sequence: CASSPQGGLAGSDTQYF. In DNA, the CDR3 is TGTGCCAGCAGCCCCCAGGGGGGACTAGCGGGATCAGATACGCAGTATTTT. V gene TRBV7-3 combines with J gene TRBJ2-3; 13 nucleotides align to TRBD2. There are 17 residues in the CDR3. Per germline, CDR1 SGHTA and CDR2 FQGTGA. V shed 5 bases, J shed 4 bases, and the junction held 9 bases outside the gene matches.

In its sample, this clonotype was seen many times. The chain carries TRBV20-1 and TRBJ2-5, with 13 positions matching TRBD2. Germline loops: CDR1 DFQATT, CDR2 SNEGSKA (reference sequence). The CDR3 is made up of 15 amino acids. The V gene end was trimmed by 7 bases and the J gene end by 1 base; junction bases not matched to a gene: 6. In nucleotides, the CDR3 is TGCAGTGATCAGGGACTAGCGGGGATCCAAGAGACCCAGTACTTC. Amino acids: CSDQGLAGIQETQYF.

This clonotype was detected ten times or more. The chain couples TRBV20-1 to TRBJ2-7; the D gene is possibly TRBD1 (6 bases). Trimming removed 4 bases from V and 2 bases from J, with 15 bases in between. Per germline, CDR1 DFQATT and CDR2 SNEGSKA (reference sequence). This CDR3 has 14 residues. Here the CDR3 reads CSATGDRLTYEQYF. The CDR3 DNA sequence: TGCAGTGCTACCGGAGACAGGCTAACCTACGAGCAGTACTTC.

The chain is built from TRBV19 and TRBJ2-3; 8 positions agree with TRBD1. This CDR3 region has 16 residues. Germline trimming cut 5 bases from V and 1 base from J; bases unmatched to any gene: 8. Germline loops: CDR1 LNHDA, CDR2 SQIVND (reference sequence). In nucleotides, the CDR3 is TGTGCCAGTAGTGCCGACAGGGGACACGGCACAGATACGCAGTATTTT. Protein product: CASSADRGHGTDTQYF.

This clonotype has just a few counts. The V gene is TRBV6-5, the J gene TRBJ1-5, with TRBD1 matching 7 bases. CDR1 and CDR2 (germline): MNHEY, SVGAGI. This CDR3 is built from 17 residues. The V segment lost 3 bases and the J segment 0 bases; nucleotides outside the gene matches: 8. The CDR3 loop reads CASSYQGGLYSNQPQHF. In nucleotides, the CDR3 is TGTGCCAGCAGTTATCAGGGGGGGCTTTATAGCAATCAGCCCCAGCATTTT.